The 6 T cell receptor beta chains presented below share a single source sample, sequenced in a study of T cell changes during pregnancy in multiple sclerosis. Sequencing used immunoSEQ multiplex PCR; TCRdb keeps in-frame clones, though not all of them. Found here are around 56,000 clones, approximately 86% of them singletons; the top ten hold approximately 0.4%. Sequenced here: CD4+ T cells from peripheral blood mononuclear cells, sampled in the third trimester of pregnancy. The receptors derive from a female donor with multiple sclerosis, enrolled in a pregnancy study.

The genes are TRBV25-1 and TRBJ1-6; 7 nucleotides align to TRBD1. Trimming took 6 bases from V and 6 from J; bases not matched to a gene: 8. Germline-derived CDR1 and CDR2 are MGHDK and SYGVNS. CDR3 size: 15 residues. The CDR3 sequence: CASSTTGDSNSPLHF. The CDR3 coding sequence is TGTGCCAGCAGCACTACAGGGGACTCTAATTCACCCCTCCACTTT.

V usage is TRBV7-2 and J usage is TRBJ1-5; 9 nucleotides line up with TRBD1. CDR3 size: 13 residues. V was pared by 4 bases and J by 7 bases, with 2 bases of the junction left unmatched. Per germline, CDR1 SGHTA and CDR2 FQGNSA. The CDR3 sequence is CASSYRGQQPQHF. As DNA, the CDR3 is TGTGCCAGCAGCTACAGGGGGCAGCAGCCCCAGCATTTT.

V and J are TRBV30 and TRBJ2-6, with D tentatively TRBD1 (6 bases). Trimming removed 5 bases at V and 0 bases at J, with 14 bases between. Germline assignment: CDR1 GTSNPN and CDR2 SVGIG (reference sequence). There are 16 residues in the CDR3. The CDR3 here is CAWGPDRFSGANVLTF. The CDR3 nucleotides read TGTGCCTGGGGTCCTGACAGGTTCTCTGGGGCCAACGTCCTGACTTTC.

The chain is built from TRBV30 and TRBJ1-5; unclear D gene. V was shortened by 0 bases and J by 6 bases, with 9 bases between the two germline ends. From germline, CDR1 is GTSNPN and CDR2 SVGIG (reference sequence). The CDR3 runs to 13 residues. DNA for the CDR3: TGTGCCTGGAGTGTACTCGCTGGTCAGCCCCAGCATTTT. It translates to CAWSVLAGQPQHF.

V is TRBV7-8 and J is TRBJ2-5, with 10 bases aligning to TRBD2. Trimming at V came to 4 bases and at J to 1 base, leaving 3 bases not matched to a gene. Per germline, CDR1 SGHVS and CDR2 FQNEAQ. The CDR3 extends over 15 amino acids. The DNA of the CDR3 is TGTGCCAGCAGCTCTAGCGGGGGCCTCCAAGAGACCCAGTACTTC. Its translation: CASSSSGGLQETQYF.

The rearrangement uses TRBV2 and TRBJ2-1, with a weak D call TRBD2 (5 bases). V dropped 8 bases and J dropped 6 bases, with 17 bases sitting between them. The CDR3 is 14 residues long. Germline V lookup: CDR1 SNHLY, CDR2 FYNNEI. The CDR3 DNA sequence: TGTGCCAGCCGGGATCCACGGGGTCTCAATGAGCAGTTCTTC. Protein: CASRDPRGLNEQFF.